This TCR beta chain appears in the sequencing data of a study of blood T cell repertoires in COVID-19. As for the study in general: Collection of acute and convalescent COVID-19 samples took place in the United States, Italy and Spain. Nucleic acid was either cDNA or gDNA, and it came from T cells, B-cell-depleted T cells, or PBMCs.

In the original processing: Reference gene primers were amplified, and this amplification served to estimate nucleated cell counts. Using immunoSEQ multiplex PCR, the repertoire was profiled, and TCRdb retains in-frame clones only, with some absent. The DNA was the basis for D and trimming; V, J and clone size are from that table. This sample has roughly 11,000 clones; 85% occur once, and the top ten carry about 5.6%. The length of the CDR3 is 14 residues. CDR1 is MDHEN and CDR2 is SYDVKM in the germline V gene. V gave up 1 base and J gave up 0 bases, with 4 bases separating them. The chain is built from TRBV28 and TRBJ1-5; D gene uncertain. The clonotype originates from a human donor in a cohort sampled during active COVID-19. The specimen sequenced was peripheral blood. The CDR3: CASSLSSSNQPQHF. The DNA of the CDR3 is TGTGCCAGCAGTTTATCTTCTAGCAATCAGCCCCAGCATTTT.